This TCR beta chain was sequenced in a study of a mutant IDH1 vaccine in newly diagnosed glioma. Study details: Pretreatment consisted of radiotherapy, temozolomide, or both, with most receiving both.

In this sample, this clone turned up once. Its antigen is unknown. Time point indicated: week 47, end of study. Each vaccine dose was 300 ug of mutant IDH1 20-mer peptide, with topical imiquimod. Germline V gives CDR1 SNHLY, CDR2 FYNNEI. Deletions cut 8 bases from V and 1 base from J, with 14 bases between. This CDR3 contains 14 residues. Measured with immunoSEQ multiplex PCR; TCRdb has only the in-frame clones, and not every one. The table records 30,000 to 40,000 clones, about 92% of them present only once. Study conclusions and caveats: Pseudoprogression appears to have had no connection to changes in top peripheral T cell clonotypes.

Sequenced material: PBMCs, taken from a glioma patient whose treatment included an IDH1 peptide vaccine. The clonotype originates from a man aged 40-50 years with glioma. The chain recombines TRBV2 with TRBJ1-1; possible D gene TRBD1, 6 bases. CDR3 sequence (DNA): TGTGCCAGCCGTCGAGGGACAACGAACACTGAAGCTTTCTTT. This translates into CASRRGTTNTEAFF.